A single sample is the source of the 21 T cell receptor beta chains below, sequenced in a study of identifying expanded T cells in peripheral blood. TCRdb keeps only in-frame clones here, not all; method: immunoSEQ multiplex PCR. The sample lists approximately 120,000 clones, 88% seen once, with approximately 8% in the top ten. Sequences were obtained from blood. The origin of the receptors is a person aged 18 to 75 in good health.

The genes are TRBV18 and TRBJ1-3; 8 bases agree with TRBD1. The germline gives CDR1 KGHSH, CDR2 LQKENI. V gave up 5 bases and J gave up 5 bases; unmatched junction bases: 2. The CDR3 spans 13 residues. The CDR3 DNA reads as TGTGCCAGCTCAGGGACAGGAAGAAACACCATATATTTT. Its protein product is CASSGTGRNTIYF.

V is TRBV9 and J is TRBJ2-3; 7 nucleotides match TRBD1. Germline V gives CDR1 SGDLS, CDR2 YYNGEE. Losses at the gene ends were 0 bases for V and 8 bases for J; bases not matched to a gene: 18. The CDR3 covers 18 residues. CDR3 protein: CASSVATSVSIPGGTQYF. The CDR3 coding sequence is TGTGCCAGCAGCGTAGCTACCAGCGTGTCGATCCCAGGGGGTACGCAGTATTTT.

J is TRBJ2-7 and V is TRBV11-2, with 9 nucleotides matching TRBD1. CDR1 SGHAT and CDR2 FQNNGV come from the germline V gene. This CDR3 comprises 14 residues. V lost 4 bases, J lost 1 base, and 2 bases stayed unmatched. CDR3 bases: TGTGCCAGCAGCTGGGGACAGGGATCCTACGAGCAGTACTTC. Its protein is CASSWGQGSYEQYF.

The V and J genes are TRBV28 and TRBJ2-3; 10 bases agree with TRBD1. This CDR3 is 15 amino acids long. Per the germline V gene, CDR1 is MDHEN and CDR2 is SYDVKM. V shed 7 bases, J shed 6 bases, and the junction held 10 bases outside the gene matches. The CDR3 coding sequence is TGTGCCAGCACTGAGACAGGGGGCGTATCGGATACGCAGTATTTT. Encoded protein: CASTETGGVSDTQYF.

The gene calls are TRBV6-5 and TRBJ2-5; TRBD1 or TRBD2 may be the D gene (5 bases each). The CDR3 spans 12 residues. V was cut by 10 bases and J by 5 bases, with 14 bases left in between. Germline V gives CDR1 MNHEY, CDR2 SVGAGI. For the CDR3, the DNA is TGTGCCATCGGGGACGGAGAGGAGACCCAGTACTTC. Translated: CAIGDGEETQYF.

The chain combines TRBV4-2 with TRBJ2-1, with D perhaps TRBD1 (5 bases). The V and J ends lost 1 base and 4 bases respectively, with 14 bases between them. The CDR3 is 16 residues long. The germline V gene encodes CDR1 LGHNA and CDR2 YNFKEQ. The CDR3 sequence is CASSQVGQGIYNEQFF. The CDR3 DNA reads TGTGCCAGCAGCCAAGTTGGGCAGGGCATTTACAATGAGCAGTTCTTC.

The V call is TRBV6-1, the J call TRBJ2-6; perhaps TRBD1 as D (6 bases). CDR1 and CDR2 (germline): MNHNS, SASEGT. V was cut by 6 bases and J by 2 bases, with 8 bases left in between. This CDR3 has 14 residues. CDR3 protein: CASSPGAGANVLTF. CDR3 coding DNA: TGTGCCAGCAGCCCAGGGGCTGGGGCCAACGTCCTGACTTTC.

CDR3 protein: CASSPTTDRKSTIYF. CDR3 DNA sequence: TGTGCCAGCAGCCCAACGACGGACAGGAAAAGCACCATATATTTT. The chain uses TRBV7-6 and TRBJ1-3, with 7 bases matching TRBD1. J lost 9 bases, V lost 5 bases, and 13 bases had no gene match. The CDR3 loop spans 15 amino acids. Germline V CDR1 and CDR2: SGHVS, FNYEAQ.

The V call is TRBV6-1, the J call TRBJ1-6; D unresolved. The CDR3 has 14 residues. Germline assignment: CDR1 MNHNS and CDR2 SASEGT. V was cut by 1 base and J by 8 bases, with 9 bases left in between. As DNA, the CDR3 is TGTGCCAGCAGTGAAGTACTGGCGGATTCACCCCTCCACTTT. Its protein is CASSEVLADSPLHF.

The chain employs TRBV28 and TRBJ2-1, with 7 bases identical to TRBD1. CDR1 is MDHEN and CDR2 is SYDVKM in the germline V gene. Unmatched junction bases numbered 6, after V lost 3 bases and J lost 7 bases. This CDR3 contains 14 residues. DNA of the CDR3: TGTGCCAGCAGTTTTCTTGGGACAGCTAATGAGCAGTTCTTC. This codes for CASSFLGTANEQFF.

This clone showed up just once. The CDR3 sequence: CASSQEHLYNEQFF. CDR3 DNA: TGCGCCAGCAGCCAGGAGCACCTATACAATGAGCAGTTCTTC. This chain joins TRBV4-1 and TRBJ2-1; D remains ambiguous. The CDR3 sequence is 14 residues long. Trimming removed 3 bases from V and 4 bases from J, with 10 bases in between. Germline lookup yields CDR1 MGHRA and CDR2 YSYEKL.

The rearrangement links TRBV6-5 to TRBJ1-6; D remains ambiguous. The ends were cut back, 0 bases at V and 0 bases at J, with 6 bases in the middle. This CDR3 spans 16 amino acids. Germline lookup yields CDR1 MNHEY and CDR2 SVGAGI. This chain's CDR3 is CASSYSRSSYNSPLHF. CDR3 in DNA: TGTGCCAGCAGTTACTCCAGGAGCTCCTATAATTCACCCCTCCACTTT.

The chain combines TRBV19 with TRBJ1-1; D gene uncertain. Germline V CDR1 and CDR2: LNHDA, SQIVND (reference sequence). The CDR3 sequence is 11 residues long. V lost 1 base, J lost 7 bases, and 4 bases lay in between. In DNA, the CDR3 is TGTGCCAGTAGTATAGTCGGTGAAGCTTTCTTT. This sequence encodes CASSIVGEAFF.

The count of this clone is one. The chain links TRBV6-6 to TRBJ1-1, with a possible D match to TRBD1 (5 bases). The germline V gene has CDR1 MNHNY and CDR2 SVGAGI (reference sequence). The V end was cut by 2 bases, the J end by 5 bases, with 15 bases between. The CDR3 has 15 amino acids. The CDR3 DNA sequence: TGTGCCAGCAGTTACGGTGGGACCTTAGGGACTGAAGCTTTCTTT. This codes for CASSYGGTLGTEAFF.

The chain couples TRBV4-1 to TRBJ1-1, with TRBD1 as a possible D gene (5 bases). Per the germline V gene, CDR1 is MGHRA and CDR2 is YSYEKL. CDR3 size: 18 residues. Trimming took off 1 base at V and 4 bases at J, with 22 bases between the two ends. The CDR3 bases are TGCGCCAGCAGCCAAGCCCGGGGACGGAGGACCTTTGGCACTGAAGCTTTCTTT. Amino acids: CASSQARGRRTFGTEAFF.

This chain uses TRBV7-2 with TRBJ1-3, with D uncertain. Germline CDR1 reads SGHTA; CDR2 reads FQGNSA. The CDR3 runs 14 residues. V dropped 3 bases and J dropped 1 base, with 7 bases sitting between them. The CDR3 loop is CASSFHPSGNTIYF. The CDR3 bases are TGTGCCAGCAGCTTCCATCCTTCTGGAAACACCATATATTTT.

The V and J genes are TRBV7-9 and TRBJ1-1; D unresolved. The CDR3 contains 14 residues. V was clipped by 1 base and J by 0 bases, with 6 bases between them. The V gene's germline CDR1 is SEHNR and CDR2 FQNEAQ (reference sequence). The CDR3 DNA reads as TGTGCCAGCAGCTTAGAGGTGCTGAACACTGAAGCTTTCTTT. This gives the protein CASSLEVLNTEAFF.

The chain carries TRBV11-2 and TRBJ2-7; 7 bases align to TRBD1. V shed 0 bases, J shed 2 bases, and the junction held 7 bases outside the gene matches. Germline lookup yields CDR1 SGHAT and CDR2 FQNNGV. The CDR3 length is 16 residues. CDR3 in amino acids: CASSLDLRGPAYEQYF. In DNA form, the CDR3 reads TGTGCCAGCAGCTTAGATCTTAGGGGGCCAGCCTACGAGCAGTACTTC.

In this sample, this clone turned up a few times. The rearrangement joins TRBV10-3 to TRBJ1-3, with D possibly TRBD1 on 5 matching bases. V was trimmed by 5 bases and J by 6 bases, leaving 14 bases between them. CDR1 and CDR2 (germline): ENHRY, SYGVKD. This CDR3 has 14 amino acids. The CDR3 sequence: CAISPRGTENTIYF. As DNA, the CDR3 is TGTGCCATCAGTCCTCGGGGGACCGAAAACACCATATATTTT.

The CDR3 here is CASSGSGRASYEQYF. The DNA for the CDR3 is TGTGCCAGCAGTGGTAGCGGGAGGGCCTCCTACGAGCAGTACTTC. The chain uses TRBV28 and TRBJ2-7; TRBD2 agrees at 11 bases. After removal of 5 bases from V and 0 bases from J, the junction contained 3 bases not matched to a gene. The CDR3 is 15 amino acids. In germline, CDR1 is MDHEN, CDR2 SYDVKM.

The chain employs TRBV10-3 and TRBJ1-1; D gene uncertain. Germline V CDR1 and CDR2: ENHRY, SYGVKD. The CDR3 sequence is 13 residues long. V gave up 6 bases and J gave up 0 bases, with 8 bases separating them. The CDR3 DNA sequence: TGTGCCATCAGCGGACGGGTGAACACTGAAGCTTTCTTT. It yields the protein CAISGRVNTEAFF.